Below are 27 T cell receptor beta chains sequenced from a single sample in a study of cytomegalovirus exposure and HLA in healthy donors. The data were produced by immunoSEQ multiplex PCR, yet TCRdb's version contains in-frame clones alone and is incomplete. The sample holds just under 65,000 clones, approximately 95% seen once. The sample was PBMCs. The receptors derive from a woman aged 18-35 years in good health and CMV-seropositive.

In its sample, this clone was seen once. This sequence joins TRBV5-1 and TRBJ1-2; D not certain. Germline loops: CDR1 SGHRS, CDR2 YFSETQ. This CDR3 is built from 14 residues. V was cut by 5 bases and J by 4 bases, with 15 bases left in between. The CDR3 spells CASRLTGIGYGYTF. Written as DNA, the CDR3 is TGCGCCAGCAGACTGACGGGGATCGGCTATGGCTACACCTTC.

The CDR3 sequence is CASSRGRDSYNEQFF. The DNA of the CDR3 is TGTGCCAGCAGCAGGGGGAGGGACTCCTACAATGAGCAGTTCTTC. The rearrangement links TRBV9 to TRBJ2-1, with D possibly matching TRBD2 (7 bases). Trimming removed 4 bases from V and 0 bases from J, with 11 bases in between. CDR3 length equals 15 residues. CDR1 and CDR2 (germline): SGDLS, YYNGEE.

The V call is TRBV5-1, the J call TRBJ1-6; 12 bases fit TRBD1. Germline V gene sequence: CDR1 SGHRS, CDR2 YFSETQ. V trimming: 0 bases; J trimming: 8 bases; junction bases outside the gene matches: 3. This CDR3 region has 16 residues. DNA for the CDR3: TGCGCCAGCAGCTTGGGGGGACAGGGGGCGCATTCACCCCTCCACTTT. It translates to CASSLGGQGAHSPLHF. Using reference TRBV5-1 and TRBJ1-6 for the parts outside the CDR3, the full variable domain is KAGVTQTPRYLIKTRGQQVTLSCSPISGHRSVSWYQQTPGQGLQFLFEYFSETQRNKGNFPGRFSGRQFSNSRSEMNVSTLELGDSALYLCASSLGGQGAHSPLHFGNGTRLTVT.

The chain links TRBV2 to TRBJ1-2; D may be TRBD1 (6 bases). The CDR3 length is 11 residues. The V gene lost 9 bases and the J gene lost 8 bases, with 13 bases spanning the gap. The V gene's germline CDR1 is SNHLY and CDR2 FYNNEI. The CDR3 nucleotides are TGTGCCAGTACAGGGCTTTTGGGCTACACCTTC. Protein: CASTGLLGYTF.

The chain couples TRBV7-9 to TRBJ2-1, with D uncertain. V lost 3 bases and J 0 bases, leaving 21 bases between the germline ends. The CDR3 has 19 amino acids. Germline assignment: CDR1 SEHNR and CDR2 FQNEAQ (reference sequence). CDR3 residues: CASSFFTDPYSGSYNEQFF. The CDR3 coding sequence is TGTGCCAGCAGCTTTTTTACCGATCCGTACTCGGGCTCCTACAATGAGCAGTTCTTC.

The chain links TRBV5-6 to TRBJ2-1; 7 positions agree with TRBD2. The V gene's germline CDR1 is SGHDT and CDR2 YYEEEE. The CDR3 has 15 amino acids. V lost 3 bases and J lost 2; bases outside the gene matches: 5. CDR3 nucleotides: TGTGCCAGCAGCTCGGGCGGGGGTCCCTACAATGAGCAGTTCTTC. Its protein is CASSSGGGPYNEQFF.

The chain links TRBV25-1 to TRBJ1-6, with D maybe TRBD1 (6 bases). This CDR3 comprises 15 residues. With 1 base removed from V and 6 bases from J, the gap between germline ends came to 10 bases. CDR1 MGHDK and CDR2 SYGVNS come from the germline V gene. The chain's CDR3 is CASSEWGRFNSPLHF. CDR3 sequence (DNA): TGTGCCAGCAGTGAATGGGGGCGGTTTAATTCACCCCTCCACTTT.

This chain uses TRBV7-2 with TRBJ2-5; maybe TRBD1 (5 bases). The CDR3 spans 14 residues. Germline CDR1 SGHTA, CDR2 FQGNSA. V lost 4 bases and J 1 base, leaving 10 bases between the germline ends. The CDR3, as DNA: TGTGCCAGCAGCTCCGGACACCGCCAAGAGACCCAGTACTTC. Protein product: CASSSGHRQETQYF.

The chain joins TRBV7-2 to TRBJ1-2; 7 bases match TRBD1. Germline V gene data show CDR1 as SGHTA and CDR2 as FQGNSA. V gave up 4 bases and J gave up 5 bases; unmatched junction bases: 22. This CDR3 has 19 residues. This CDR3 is CASSSPRQGSEAGGYGYTF. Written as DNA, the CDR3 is TGTGCCAGCAGCTCGCCCCGGCAGGGCAGCGAAGCAGGGGGGTATGGCTACACCTTC.

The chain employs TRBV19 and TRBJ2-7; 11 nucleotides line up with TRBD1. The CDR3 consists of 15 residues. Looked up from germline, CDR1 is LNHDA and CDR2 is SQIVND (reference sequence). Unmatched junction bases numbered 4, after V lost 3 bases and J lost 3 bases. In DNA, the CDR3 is TGTGCCAGTAGTATCCCGGGACAGGGGGTCTACGAGCAGTACTTC. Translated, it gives CASSIPGQGVYEQYF.

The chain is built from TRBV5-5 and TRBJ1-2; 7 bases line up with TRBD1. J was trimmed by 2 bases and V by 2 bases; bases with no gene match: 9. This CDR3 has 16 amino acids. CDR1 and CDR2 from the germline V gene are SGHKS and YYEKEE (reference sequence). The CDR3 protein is CASSFRGQELNYGYTF. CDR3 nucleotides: TGTGCCAGCAGCTTCCGAGGACAGGAACTGAACTATGGCTACACCTTC.

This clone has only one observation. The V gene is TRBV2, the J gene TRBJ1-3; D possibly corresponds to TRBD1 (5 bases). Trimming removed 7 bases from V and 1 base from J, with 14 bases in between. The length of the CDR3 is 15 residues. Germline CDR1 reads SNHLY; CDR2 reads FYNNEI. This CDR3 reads CASIEGAASGNTIYF. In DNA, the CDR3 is TGTGCCAGCATAGAAGGGGCTGCTTCTGGAAACACCATATATTTT.

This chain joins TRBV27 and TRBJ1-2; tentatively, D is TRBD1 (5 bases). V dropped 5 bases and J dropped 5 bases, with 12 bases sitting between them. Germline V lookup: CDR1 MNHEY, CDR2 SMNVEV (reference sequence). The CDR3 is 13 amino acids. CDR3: CASSLRGGYGYTF. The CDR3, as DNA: TGTGCCAGCAGTCTACGGGGGGGATATGGCTACACCTTC.

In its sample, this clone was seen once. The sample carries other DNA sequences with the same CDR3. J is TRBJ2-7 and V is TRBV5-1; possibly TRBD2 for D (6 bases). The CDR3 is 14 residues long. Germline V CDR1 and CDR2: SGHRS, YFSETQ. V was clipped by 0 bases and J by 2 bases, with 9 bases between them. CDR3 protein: CASSLGSGAYEQYF. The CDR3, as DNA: TGCGCCAGCAGCTTGGGGTCGGGGGCCTACGAGCAGTACTTC.

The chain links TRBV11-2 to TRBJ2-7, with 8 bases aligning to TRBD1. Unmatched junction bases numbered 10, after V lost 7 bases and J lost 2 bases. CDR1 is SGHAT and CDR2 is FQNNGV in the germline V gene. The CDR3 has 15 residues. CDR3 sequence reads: CASTFAGTGPYEQYF. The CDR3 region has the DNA TGTGCCAGCACCTTCGCTGGGACAGGTCCCTACGAGCAGTACTTC. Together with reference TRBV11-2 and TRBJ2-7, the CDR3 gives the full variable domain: EAGVAQSPRYKIIEKRQSVAFWCNPISGHATLYWYQQILGQGPKLLIQFQNNGVVDDSQLPKDRFSAERLKGVDSTLKIQPAKLEDSAVYLCASTFAGTGPYEQYFGPGTRLTVT.

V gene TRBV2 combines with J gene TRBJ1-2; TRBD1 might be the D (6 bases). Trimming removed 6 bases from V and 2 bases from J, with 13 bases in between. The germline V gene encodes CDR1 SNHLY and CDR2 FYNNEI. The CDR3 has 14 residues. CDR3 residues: CASRTGTSNYGYTF. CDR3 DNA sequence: TGTGCCAGCAGGACCGGGACATCGAACTATGGCTACACCTTC.

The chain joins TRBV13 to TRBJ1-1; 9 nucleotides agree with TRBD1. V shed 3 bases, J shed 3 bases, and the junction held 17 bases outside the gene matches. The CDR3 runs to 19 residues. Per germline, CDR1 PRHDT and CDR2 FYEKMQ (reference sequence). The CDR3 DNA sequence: TGTGCCAGCAGCTTTACACCCTCCGGGACAGGGAAGGGGGACACTGAAGCTTTCTTT. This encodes CASSFTPSGTGKGDTEAFF.

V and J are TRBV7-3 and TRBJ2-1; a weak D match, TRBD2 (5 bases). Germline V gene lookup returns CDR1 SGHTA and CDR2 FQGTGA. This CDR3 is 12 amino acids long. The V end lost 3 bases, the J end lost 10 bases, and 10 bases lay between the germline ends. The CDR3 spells CASSLRAEEQFF. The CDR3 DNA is TGTGCCAGCAGCTTGAGGGCGGAAGAGCAGTTCTTC.

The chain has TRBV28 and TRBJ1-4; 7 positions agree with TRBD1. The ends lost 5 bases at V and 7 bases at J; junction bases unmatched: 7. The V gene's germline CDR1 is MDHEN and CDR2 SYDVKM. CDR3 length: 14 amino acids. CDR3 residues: CASSHGTDGEKLFF. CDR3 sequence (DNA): TGTGCCAGCAGTCACGGGACAGACGGTGAAAAACTGTTTTTT.

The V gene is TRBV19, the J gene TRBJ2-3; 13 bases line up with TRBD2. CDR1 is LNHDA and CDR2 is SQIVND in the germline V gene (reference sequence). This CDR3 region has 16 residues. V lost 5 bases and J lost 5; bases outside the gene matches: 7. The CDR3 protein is CASSPGLAGVGDTQYF. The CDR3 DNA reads TGTGCCAGTAGTCCTGGACTAGCGGGAGTAGGAGATACGCAGTATTTT.

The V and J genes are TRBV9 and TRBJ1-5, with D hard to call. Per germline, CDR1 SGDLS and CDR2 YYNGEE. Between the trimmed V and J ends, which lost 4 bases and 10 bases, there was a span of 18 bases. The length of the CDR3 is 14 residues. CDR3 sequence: CASSLSLAGTPQHF. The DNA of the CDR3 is TGTGCCAGCAGCCTGAGCTTAGCGGGAACTCCCCAGCATTTT.

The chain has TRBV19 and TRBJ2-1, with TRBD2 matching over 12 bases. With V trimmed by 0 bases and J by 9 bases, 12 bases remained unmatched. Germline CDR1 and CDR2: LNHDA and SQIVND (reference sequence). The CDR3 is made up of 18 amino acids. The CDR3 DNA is TGTGCCAGTAGTATAGATCTATTCGGCACTAGCGGGAGGACTGAGCAGTTCTTC. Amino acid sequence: CASSIDLFGTSGRTEQFF.

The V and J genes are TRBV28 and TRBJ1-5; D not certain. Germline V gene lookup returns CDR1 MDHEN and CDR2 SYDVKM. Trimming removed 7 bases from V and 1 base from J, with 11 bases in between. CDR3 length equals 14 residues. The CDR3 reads CASIPPQSNQPQHF. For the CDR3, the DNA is TGTGCCAGCATCCCGCCCCAGAGCAATCAGCCCCAGCATTTT.

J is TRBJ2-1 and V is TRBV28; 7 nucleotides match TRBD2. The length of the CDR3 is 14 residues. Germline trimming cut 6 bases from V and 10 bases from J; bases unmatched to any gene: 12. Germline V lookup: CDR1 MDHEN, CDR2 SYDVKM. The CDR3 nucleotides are TGTGCCAGCAGCCGTGGGGGGGAGGCAAGAGAGCAGTTCTTC. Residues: CASSRGGEAREQFF.

The CDR3 region has the DNA TGTGCCACCAGCGGGCGAGGGTGGTCCCAGCATTTT. It specifies CATSGRGWSQHF. The genes are TRBV28 and TRBJ1-5; unclear D gene. V lost 10 bases and J 11 bases, leaving 18 bases between the germline ends. Per the germline V gene, CDR1 is MDHEN and CDR2 is SYDVKM. The CDR3 has 12 residues.

The chain's CDR3 is CASSPQWRLKPYEQYF. For the CDR3, the DNA is TGTGCCAGCAGCCCCCAGTGGAGACTAAAACCGTACGAGCAGTACTTC. J is TRBJ2-7 and V is TRBV7-9, with D possibly being TRBD2 (5 bases). This CDR3 is 16 amino acids long. V lost 5 bases to trimming and J lost 4 bases, with 21 bases between them. The germline CDR1 and CDR2 sequences are SEHNR and FQNEAQ (reference sequence).

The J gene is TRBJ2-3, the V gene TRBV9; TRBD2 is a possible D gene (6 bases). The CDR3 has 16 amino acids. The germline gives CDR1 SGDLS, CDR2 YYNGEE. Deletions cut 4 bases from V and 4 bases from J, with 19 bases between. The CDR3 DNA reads TGTGCCAGCAGCTTACAGCCTCAGACGGGGGCAGATACGCAGTATTTT. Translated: CASSLQPQTGADTQYF.